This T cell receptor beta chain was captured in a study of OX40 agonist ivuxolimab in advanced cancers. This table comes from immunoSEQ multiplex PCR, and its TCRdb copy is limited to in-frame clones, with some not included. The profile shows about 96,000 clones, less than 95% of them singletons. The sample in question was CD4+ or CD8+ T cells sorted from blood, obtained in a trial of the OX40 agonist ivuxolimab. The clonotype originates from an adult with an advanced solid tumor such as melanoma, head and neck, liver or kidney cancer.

The CDR3 bases are TGTGCCTGGAGTGGGGGGGCGTCTGGAAACACCATATATTTT. Translation gives CAWSGGASGNTIYF. This chain uses TRBV30 with TRBJ1-3, with TRBD1 as a possible D gene (6 bases). The ends were cut back, 1 base at V and 1 base at J, with 8 bases in the middle. The CDR3 consists of 14 residues. In germline, CDR1 is GTSNPN, CDR2 SVGIG (reference sequence).